This T cell receptor (beta chain) comes out of a study of identical twins. General study findings and limits: Excess sharing between twins was weaker in beta out-of-frame sequences.

MiXCR was run by TCRdb on the 5' RACE reads, yielding one entry per CDR3 protein. The data show some 790,000 distinct CDR3 sequences, around a sixth seen once. This clonotype was recorded many times. Its target is unknown. The CDR3 contains 17 residues. V shed 4 bases and J 0 bases; nucleotides not matched to a gene: 2. CDR1 SGHAT and CDR2 FQNNGV come from the germline V gene. Separately, the same data were catalogued under a study of T cells expressing NK-cell markers. As reported in that work: Sorted T-cell subsets CD3+CD56+NKG2C+, CD3+CD56+NKG2C- and CD3+CD56-NKG2C+ were TCR beta-sequenced.

The sequencing input was PBMCs. The receptor's source is a woman aged 18 to 35 in good health. V usage is TRBV11-2 and J usage is TRBJ2-1, with 14 bases fitting TRBD2. The CDR3 DNA reads as TGTGCCAGCAGCTACGGGACTAGCGGGAGCTCCTACAATGAGCAGTTCTTC. It encodes CASSYGTSGSSYNEQFF.